These 16 T cell receptor beta chains came from one sample sequenced in a study of identical twins. MiXCR, run by TCRdb on the 5' RACE reads, gives a single entry per CDR3 protein. The table includes roughly 720,000 distinct CDR3 sequences, roughly 18% detected once. The same sample was also used in a study of T cells expressing NK-cell markers.

The sequenced sample consisted of PBMCs. The source of these receptors is a woman under 30 in good health.

This clonotype showed up many times. This chain connects TRBV5-1 to TRBJ2-1; D could derive from TRBD1 or TRBD2 (6 bases each). The CDR3 contains 18 residues. With 0 bases removed from V and 9 bases from J, the gap between germline ends came to 25 bases. CDR1 SGHRS and CDR2 YFSETQ come from the germline V gene. CDR3 in DNA: TGCGCCAGCAGCTTGGTAGGGGCCAGCCGGGGGCGAAGAGGTGAGCAGTTCTTC. It is translated as CASSLVGASRGRRGEQFF.

The chain has TRBV12-3 or TRBV12-4 and TRBJ2-5; D is undetermined. This CDR3 contains 11 residues. The V and J ends lost 5 bases and 11 bases respectively, with 12 bases between them. CDR3 coding DNA: TGTGCCAGCAGTCATACCGCTAAACAGTACTTC. Protein product: CASSHTAKQYF.

This chain joins TRBV6-2 or TRBV6-3 and TRBJ1-1; no reliable D call. Trimming cost V 6 bases and J 2 bases, with 10 bases left between them. The CDR3 has 13 amino acids. Germline CDR1 reads MNHEY; CDR2 reads SVGEGT. This CDR3 reads CASRTTANTEAFF. The CDR3 region has the DNA TGTGCCAGCAGGACAACCGCTAACACTGAAGCTTTCTTT.

The chain joins TRBV6-1 to TRBJ1-1; D is undetermined. Trimming removed 6 bases at V and 3 bases at J, with 17 bases between. The CDR3 has 15 residues. Germline V gene lookup returns CDR1 MNHNS and CDR2 SASEGT. CDR3 bases: TGTGCCAGCAGGCTCGACGGGCGAGCGGACACTGAAGCTTTCTTT. Its protein product is CASRLDGRADTEAFF.

V usage is TRBV6-5 and J usage is TRBJ2-7; D gene uncertain. V lost 6 bases, J lost 4 bases, and 13 bases lay in between. The germline CDR1 and CDR2 sequences are MNHEY and SVGAGI. The CDR3 extends over 13 amino acids. This CDR3 is CASRYRIGYEQYF. The DNA of the CDR3 is TGTGCCAGCAGATACCGAATCGGGTACGAGCAGTACTTC.

The chain recombines TRBV9 with TRBJ2-3; D could derive from TRBD1 or TRBD2 (6 bases each). Trimming pared 4 bases from V and 8 bases from J, leaving 17 bases between. Germline lookup yields CDR1 SGDLS and CDR2 YYNGEE. The CDR3 totals 14 residues. CDR3 in DNA: TGTGCCAGCAGCAACAGGGCTAGCGAGGCTACGCAGTATTTT. Amino acids: CASSNRASEATQYF.

The chain joins TRBV7-2 to TRBJ1-1, with D tentatively TRBD1 (5 bases). CDR1 and CDR2 (germline): SGHTA, FQGNSA. Trimming shortened V by 5 bases and J by 5 bases, and 12 bases separated the two germline ends. The CDR3 totals 13 residues. In nucleotides, the CDR3 is TGTGCCAGCAGCCAATCGGGGGGAACTGAAGCTTTCTTT. Its protein is CASSQSGGTEAFF.

The rearrangement uses TRBV4-3 and TRBJ1-2; 8 bases fit TRBD1. The CDR3 is 15 amino acids. Per the germline V gene, CDR1 is LGHNA and CDR2 is YSLEER. J gave up 5 bases and V 4 bases, and 9 bases lay outside the gene matches. The CDR3, as DNA: TGCGCCAGCAGCCTGGGGACAGGTGTTTTTTATGGCTACACCTTC. Translation: CASSLGTGVFYGYTF.

V and J are TRBV20-1 and TRBJ1-2, with 10 bases aligning to TRBD1. CDR1 DFQATT and CDR2 SNEGSKA come from the germline V gene (reference sequence). Losses at the gene ends were 6 bases for V and 7 bases for J; bases not matched to a gene: 5. The CDR3 is 12 amino acids. The DNA for the CDR3 is TGCAGTGCCAGACAGGGGGCGAGTGGCTACACCTTC. Translated, it gives CSARQGASGYTF.

In its sample, this clonotype was seen a few times. The chain has TRBV6-5 and TRBJ2-1; TRBD1 matches 10 bases. V gave up 3 bases and J gave up 10 bases; unmatched junction bases: 9. The germline CDR1 and CDR2 sequences are MNHEY and SVGAGI. This CDR3 spans 15 amino acids. The CDR3 sequence is CASSYRGQGVREQFF. DNA of the CDR3: TGTGCCAGCAGTTATCGCGGACAGGGGGTGAGGGAGCAGTTCTTC.

The rearrangement links TRBV18 to TRBJ2-7, with 7 bases fitting TRBD2. Germline V lookup: CDR1 KGHSH, CDR2 LQKENI. The CDR3 runs 14 residues. V was pared by 6 bases and J by 0 bases, with 5 bases of the junction left unmatched. This CDR3 reads CASSVGGTSYEQYF. CDR3 coding DNA: TGTGCCAGCTCCGTGGGGGGGACCTCCTACGAGCAGTACTTC.

This clonotype was counted a few times. The chain links TRBV29-1 to TRBJ2-1; no reliable D call. Germline CDR1 is SQVTM and CDR2 is ANQGSEA. Trimming pared 6 bases from V and 10 bases from J, leaving 13 bases between. This CDR3 is 11 amino acids long. CDR3 residues: CSVPRPSEQFF. DNA for the CDR3: TGCAGCGTCCCACGGCCCTCCGAGCAGTTCTTC.

This clonotype was recorded a few times. J is TRBJ2-1 and V is TRBV20-1; D ambiguous. CDR3 length: 12 amino acids. The V end lost 1 base, the J end lost 7 bases, and 8 bases lay between the germline ends. The germline V gene encodes CDR1 DFQATT and CDR2 SNEGSKA (reference sequence). CDR3 residues: CSARVGKNEQFF. The CDR3 DNA reads as TGCAGTGCTAGAGTGGGGAAGAATGAGCAGTTCTTC.

The chain joins TRBV6-7 to TRBJ2-2, with 8 bases identical to TRBD1. TRBV6-7 is given ORF status, its function remaining uncertain. The CDR3 is 17 residues long. Trimming removed 0 bases from V and 5 bases from J; junction bases left unmatched: 8. The CDR3 nucleotides are TGTGCCAGCAGTTACTCGATTCCGGACAGGGAAACCGGGGAGCTGTTTTTT. This codes for CASSYSIPDRETGELFF.

This clonotype was detected a few times. V usage is TRBV6-5 and J usage is TRBJ1-4; TRBD1 might be the D (6 bases). From germline, CDR1 is MNHEY and CDR2 SVGAGI. V lost 0 bases to trimming and J lost 7 bases, with 15 bases between them. The CDR3 has 16 amino acids. In nucleotides, the CDR3 is TGTGCCAGCAGTTACTCAAGTGGCCAGGGGCGTGAAAAACTGTTTTTT. Protein: CASSYSSGQGREKLFF.

This clonotype has a handful of counts. This rearrangement joins TRBV19 to TRBJ2-1; 7 bases agree with TRBD1. V lost 7 bases and J lost 12; bases outside the gene matches: 12. Looked up from germline, CDR1 is LNHDA and CDR2 is SQIVND (reference sequence). The CDR3 consists of 13 residues. The CDR3 DNA is TGTGCCAGTACGGGATTACAGGGGCCAGGGCAGTTCTTC. Its protein product is CASTGLQGPGQFF.